A selection of T cell receptor beta chains follows, all from one sample in a study of blood T cells in healthy people across ages. From the 5' RACE reads, TCRdb called clonotypes with MiXCR, one entry per CDR3 protein. Here the sample spans approximately 960,000 distinct CDR3 sequences, 25% to 30% being singletons. These same records also appear under a second study, on T cells of mothers and their children.

Sequencing was performed on blood. The receptors here all came from a woman aged 40 to 49 in good health. CDR3s include the opening cysteine and the closing phenylalanine or tryptophan. The D gene is left open where the match is weak. Size is omitted from some rows. Given values are once, few, many or a class for expanded clones.

TRBJ1-5,TRBV25-1,few,.,CASSESGGYQPQHF,TGTGCCAGCAGTGAATCCGGGGGGTATCAGCCCCAGCATTTT
TRBJ1-1,TRBV28,once,TRBD1,CASSSSSGGDTEAFF,TGTGCCAGCAGTTCCTCCTCAGGGGGAGACACTGAAGCTTTCTTT
TRBJ1-5,TRBV12-3/TRBV12-4,.,TRBD1,CASSPGTGSTQPQHF,TGTGCCAGCAGCCCCGGGACAGGGTCCACTCAGCCCCAGCATTTT
TRBJ1-2,TRBV7-2,.,.,CASSSSLNYGYTF,TGTGCCAGCAGCTCCTCGCTTAACTATGGCTACACCTTC
TRBJ1-1,TRBV15,.,.,CATEALTRREAFF,TGTGCCACTGAGGCTTTAACCCGCCGGGAAGCTTTCTTT
TRBJ1-1,TRBV5-1,.,.,CASSLTAGTDTEAFF,TGCGCCAGCAGCTTGACCGCAGGGACGGACACTGAAGCTTTCTTT
TRBJ2-5,TRBV7-9,many,TRBD2,CASTSSGGFQETQYF,TGTGCCAGCACTAGTAGCGGGGGATTCCAAGAGACCCAGTACTTC
TRBJ1-4,TRBV12-3/TRBV12-4,few,.,CASSLVQTGPNEKLFF,TGTGCCAGCAGTTTAGTGCAGACAGGCCCGAATGAAAAACTGTTTTTT
TRBJ1-4,TRBV7-2,many,TRBD1,CASSPGTGRNEKLFF,TGTGCCAGCAGCCCTGGGACAGGTCGCAATGAAAAACTGTTTTTT
TRBJ2-7,TRBV24-1,few,.,CATSDRHGTYEQYF,TGTGCCACCAGTGATCGACACGGAACCTACGAGCAGTACTTC
TRBJ2-7,TRBV7-2,.,.,CASRTRTEDNPRSYEQYF,TGTGCCAGCAGGACCAGGACAGAAGACAACCCTCGCTCTTACGAGCAGTACTTC
TRBJ2-7,TRBV7-2,.,.,CASSGRGSYNEQYF,TGTGCCAGCAGCGGCAGGGGTTCCTACAATGAGCAGTACTTC
TRBJ2-2,TRBV5-5,.,.,CASSLSAGTGELFF,TGTGCCAGCAGCTTGTCGGCAGGCACCGGGGAGCTGTTTTTT
TRBJ1-1,TRBV14,.,TRBD1,CASSQIGQGDFTEAFF,TGTGCCAGCAGCCAAATCGGACAGGGGGATTTCACTGAAGCTTTCTTT
TRBJ1-6,TRBV5-1,.,.,CASSLFGVGSPPHF,.
TRBJ1-2,TRBV12-3/TRBV12-4,.,TRBD1,CACSWDSRYGYTF,TGTGCCTGCAGTTGGGACAGCCGCTATGGCTACACCTTC
TRBJ1-2,TRBV7-8,few,.,CASSGYLGDGYTF,TGTGCCAGCAGCGGATACCTCGGTGATGGCTACACCTTC
TRBJ2-3,TRBV7-3,.,TRBD2,CASSLIAGGPGDTQYF,TGTGCCAGCAGCTTAATAGCGGGGGGGCCGGGAGATACGCAGTATTTT
TRBJ2-5,TRBV6-5,.,TRBD2,CASSYSGTSGGEWETQYF,TGTGCCAGCAGTTACTCCGGGACTAGCGGGGGAGAATGGGAGACCCAGTACTTC
TRBJ2-7,TRBV12-3/TRBV12-4,few,.,CASRPGGSYEQYF,TGTGCCAGCAGGCCCGGGGGCTCCTACGAGCAGTACTTC
TRBJ2-4,TRBV4-2,many,.,CASSPVWGAGNIQYF,TGTGCCAGCAGCCCCGTGTGGGGGGCGGGGAACATTCAGTACTTC
TRBJ2-3,TRBV24-1,few,TRBD1,CATSDAGTGDTDTQYF,TGTGCCACCAGTGACGCCGGGACAGGGGACACAGATACGCAGTATTTT
TRBJ2-7,TRBV10-3,.,TRBD1,CAIRERDRQYEQYF,TGTGCCATCAGGGAACGGGACAGACAGTACGAGCAGTACTTC
TRBJ1-5,TRBV28,few,.,CASSVVGQPQHF,TGTGCCAGCTCCGTGGTGGGGCAGCCCCAGCATTTT
TRBJ1-6,TRBV7-2,many,.,CASSLAGTNSPLHF,TGTGCCAGCAGTTTGGCCGGGACAAATTCACCCCTCCACTTT
TRBJ2-4,TRBV28,many,TRBD1,CASSLGGQGFSNIQYF,TGTGCCAGCAGTTTAGGGGGACAGGGCTTCTCCAACATTCAGTACTTC
TRBJ2-3,TRBV7-3,.,TRBD2,CASSLGTSGVDTQYF,TGTGCCAGCAGCCTCGGGACTAGCGGGGTCGATACGCAGTATTTT
TRBJ2-7,TRBV12-3/TRBV12-4,.,.,CASSPRGAGEQYF,TGTGCCAGCAGTCCTCGGGGGGCAGGGGAGCAGTACTTC
TRBJ2-1,TRBV7-3,.,.,CASGIGYEQFF,TGTGCCAGCGGGATCGGGTATGAGCAGTTCTTC
TRBJ2-2,TRBV12-5,few,TRBD1,CASGLTGPTFTGELFF,TGTGCTAGTGGTCTGACAGGGCCTACGTTCACCGGGGAGCTGTTTTTT
TRBJ1-2,TRBV13,few,.,CASSLGGALGGYTF,TGTGCCAGCAGCTTAGGGGGGGCGCTAGGCGGCTACACCTTC
TRBJ1-1,TRBV10-3,.,TRBD1,CAIKTRGVSTEAFF,TGTGCCATCAAAACCAGGGGGGTGAGCACTGAAGCTTTCTTT
TRBJ2-7,TRBV19,few,.,CASSAGTHEQYF,TGTGCCAGTAGTGCGGGGACCCACGAGCAGTACTTC
TRBJ2-5,TRBV27,many,TRBD2,CASVTAPGERDLQETQYF,TGTGCCAGCGTAACAGCTCCTGGGGAGCGGGACCTCCAAGAGACCCAGTACTTC
TRBJ2-7,TRBV15,many,TRBD1,CATSSYPRGSSYEQYF,TGTGCCACCAGCAGTTATCCCAGGGGGAGCTCCTACGAGCAGTACTTC
TRBJ1-1,TRBV6-6,.,TRBD1,CAGRQGNTEAFF,TGTGCCGGCAGACAGGGGAACACTGAAGCTTTCTTT
TRBJ1-1,TRBV12-3/TRBV12-4,.,.,CASSPLSRNTEAFF,TGTGCCAGCAGTCCACTGTCGAGGAACACTGAAGCTTTCTTT
TRBJ1-4,TRBV5-1,.,.,CASSLDYGTTNEKLFF,TGCGCCAGCAGCTTGGATTACGGGACAACTAATGAAAAACTGTTTTTT
TRBJ2-1,TRBV20-1,many,TRBD1,CSAETGSVNEQFF,TGCAGTGCCGAGACAGGGAGTGTCAATGAGCAGTTCTTC
TRBJ2-3,TRBV7-2,many,TRBD2,CASSLTSGGGGDTQYF,TGTGCCAGCAGCTTGACTAGTGGGGGGGGTGGAGATACGCAGTATTTT
TRBJ2-7,TRBV3-1,many,.,CASSQPIRTLYYEQYF,TGTGCCAGCAGCCAACCTATAAGGACGCTCTATTACGAGCAGTACTTC
TRBJ2-3,TRBV5-4,few,TRBD2,CASSLDGTRSFDTQYF,TGTGCCAGCAGCTTGGATGGGACTAGGAGCTTTGATACGCAGTATTTT
TRBJ1-4,TRBV12-3/TRBV12-4,few,.,CASSFGAAADELFF,TGTGCCAGCAGTTTCGGGGCGGCCGCGGACGAACTGTTTTTT
TRBJ2-5,TRBV15,many,.,CATSPRRQYQETQYF,TGTGCCACCAGCCCTCGACGGCAGTACCAAGAGACCCAGTACTTC
TRBJ2-1,TRBV6-6,.,TRBD1,CASSYFLDREFYNEQFF,TGTGCCAGCAGTTACTTCCTAGACAGGGAATTCTACAATGAGCAGTTCTTC
TRBJ1-6,TRBV20-1,.,.,CSARDTDSNNSPLHF,TGCAGTGCTAGAGATACGGACAGCAATAATTCACCCCTCCACTTT
TRBJ2-7,TRBV7-9,many,.,CASSPELRAAYEQYF,TGTGCCAGCAGCCCCGAGTTGCGGGCAGCCTACGAGCAGTACTTC
TRBJ1-1,TRBV6-5,once,TRBD1,CVSSYLPDRGTEAFF,TGTGTCAGCAGTTACCTTCCGGACAGGGGGACTGAAGCTTTCTTT
TRBJ2-3,TRBV20-1,.,TRBD1,CSARDHLFRPGGQGITDTQYF,TGCAGTGCTAGAGATCACTTGTTTCGACCTGGGGGACAGGGAATCACAGATACGCAGTATTTT